This record looks at one T cell receptor (beta chain) sequence and its context. The entry originates in a study of blood T cell repertoires in COVID-19. Using immunoSEQ multiplex PCR, the repertoire was profiled, and TCRdb retains in-frame clones only, with some absent. In the table there are approximately 240,000 clones, approximately 80% of which are singletons. The sequencing sample was made of PBMCs or T cells enriched from blood (not recorded which). The receptor's source is a woman in her thirties or forties with acute COVID-19.

The CDR3 bases are TGTGCCAGCAGCCAAGCGGGACAGACGAATGAGCAGTTCTTC. Protein product: CASSQAGQTNEQFF. This rearrangement joins TRBV3-1 (or the pseudogene TRBV3-2) to TRBJ2-1; the match to TRBD1 covers 7 bases. Unmatched junction bases numbered 4, after V lost 1 base and J lost 7 bases. This CDR3 has 14 residues. The germline gives CDR1 LGHDT, CDR2 YNNKEL (reference sequence).